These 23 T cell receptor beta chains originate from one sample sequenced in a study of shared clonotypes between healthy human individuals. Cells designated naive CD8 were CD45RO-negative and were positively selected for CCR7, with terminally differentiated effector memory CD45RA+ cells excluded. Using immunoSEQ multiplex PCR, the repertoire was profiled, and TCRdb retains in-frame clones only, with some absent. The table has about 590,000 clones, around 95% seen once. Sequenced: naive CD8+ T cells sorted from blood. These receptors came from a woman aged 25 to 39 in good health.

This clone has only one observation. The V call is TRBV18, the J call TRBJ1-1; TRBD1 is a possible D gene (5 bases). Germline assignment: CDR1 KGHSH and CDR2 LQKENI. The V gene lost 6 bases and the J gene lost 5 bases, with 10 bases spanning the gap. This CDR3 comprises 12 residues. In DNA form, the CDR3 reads TGTGCCAGCTCCCGGAAGGGGACTGAAGCTTTCTTT. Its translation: CASSRKGTEAFF.

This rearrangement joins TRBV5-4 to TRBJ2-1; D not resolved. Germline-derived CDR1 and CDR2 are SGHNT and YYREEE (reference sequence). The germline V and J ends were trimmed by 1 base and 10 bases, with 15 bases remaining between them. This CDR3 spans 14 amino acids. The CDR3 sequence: CASSLSSPIGEQFF. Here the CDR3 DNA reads TGTGCCAGCAGCTTGTCGAGCCCCATCGGGGAGCAGTTCTTC.

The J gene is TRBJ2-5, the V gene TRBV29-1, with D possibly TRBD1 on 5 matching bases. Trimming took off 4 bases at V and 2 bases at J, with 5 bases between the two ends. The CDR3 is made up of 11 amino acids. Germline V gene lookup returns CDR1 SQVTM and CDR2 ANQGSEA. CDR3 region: CSVGQQETQYF. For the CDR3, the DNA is TGCAGCGTTGGACAGCAAGAGACCCAGTACTTC.

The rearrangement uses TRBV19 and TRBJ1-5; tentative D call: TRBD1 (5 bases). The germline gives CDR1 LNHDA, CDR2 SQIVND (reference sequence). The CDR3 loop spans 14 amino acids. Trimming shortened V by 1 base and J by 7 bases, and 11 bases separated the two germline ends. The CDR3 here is CASSIGGNGQPQHF. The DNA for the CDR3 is TGTGCCAGTAGTATAGGGGGCAATGGGCAGCCCCAGCATTTT.

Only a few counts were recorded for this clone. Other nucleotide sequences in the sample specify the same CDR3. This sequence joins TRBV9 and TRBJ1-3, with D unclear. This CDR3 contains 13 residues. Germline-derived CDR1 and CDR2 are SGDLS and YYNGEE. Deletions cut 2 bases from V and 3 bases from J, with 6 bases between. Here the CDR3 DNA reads TGTGCCAGCAGCGTTAACAGTGGAAACACCATATATTTT. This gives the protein CASSVNSGNTIYF. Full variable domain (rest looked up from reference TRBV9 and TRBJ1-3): DSGVTQTPKHLITATGQRVTLRCSPRSGDLSVYWYQQSLDQGLQFLIQYYNGEERAKGNILERFSAQQFPDLHSELNLSSLELGDSALYFCASSVNSGNTIYFGEGSWLTVV.

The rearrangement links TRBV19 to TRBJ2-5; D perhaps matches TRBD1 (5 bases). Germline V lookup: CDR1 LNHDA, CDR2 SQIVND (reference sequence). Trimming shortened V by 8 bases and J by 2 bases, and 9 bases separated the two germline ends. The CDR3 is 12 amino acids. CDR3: CASQGFQETQYF. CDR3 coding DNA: TGTGCCAGTCAGGGCTTTCAAGAGACCCAGTACTTC.

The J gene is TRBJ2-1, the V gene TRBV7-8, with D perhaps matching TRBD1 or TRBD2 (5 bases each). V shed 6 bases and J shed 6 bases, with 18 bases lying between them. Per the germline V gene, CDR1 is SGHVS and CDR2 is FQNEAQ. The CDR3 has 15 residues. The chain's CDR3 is CASSFGTPWPNEQFF. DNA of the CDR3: TGTGCCAGCAGTTTCGGGACCCCTTGGCCCAATGAGCAGTTCTTC.

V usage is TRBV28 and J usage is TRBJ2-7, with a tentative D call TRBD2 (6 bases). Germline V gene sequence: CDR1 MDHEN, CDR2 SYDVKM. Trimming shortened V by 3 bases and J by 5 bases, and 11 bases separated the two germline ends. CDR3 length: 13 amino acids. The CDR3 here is CASSFRWRDEQYF. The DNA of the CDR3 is TGTGCCAGCAGTTTCCGCTGGAGGGACGAGCAGTACTTC. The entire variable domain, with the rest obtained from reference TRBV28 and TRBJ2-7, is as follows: DVKVTQSSRYLVKRTGEKVFLECVQDMDHENMFWYRQDPGLGLRLIYFSYDVKMKEKGDIPEGYSVSREKKERFSLILESASTNQTSMYLCASSFRWRDEQYFGPGTRLTVT.

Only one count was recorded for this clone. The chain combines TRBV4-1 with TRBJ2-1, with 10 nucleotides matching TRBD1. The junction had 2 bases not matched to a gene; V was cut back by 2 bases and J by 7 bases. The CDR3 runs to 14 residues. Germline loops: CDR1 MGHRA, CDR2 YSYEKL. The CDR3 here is CASSQRQGANEQFF. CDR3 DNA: TGCGCCAGCAGCCAAAGACAGGGGGCAAATGAGCAGTTCTTC.

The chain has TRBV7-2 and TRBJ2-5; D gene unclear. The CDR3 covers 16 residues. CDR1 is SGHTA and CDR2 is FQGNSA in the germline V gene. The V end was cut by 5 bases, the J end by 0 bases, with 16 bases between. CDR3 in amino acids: CASSPPGQTYQETQYF. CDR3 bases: TGTGCCAGCAGCCCGCCGGGTCAGACGTACCAAGAGACCCAGTACTTC.

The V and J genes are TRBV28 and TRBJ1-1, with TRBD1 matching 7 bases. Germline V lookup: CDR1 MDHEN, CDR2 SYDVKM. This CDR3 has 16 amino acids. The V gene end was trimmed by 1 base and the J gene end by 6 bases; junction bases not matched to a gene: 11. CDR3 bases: TGTGCCAGCAGTTTATTTAACCCGGACAGGACCCCTGAAGCTTTCTTT. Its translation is CASSLFNPDRTPEAFF.

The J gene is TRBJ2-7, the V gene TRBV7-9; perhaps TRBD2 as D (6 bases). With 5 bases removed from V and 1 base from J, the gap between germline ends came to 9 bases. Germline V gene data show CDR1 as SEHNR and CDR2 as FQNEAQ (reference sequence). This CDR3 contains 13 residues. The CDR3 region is CASSKGTSYEQYF. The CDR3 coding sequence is TGTGCCAGCAGCAAAGGGACTTCCTACGAGCAGTACTTC.

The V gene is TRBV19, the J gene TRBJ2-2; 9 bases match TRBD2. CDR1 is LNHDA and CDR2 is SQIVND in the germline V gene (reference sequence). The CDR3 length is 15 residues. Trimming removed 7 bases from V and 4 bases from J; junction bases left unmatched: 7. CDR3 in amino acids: CASNHLAGSTGELFF. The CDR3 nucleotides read TGTGCCAGTAACCATCTAGCGGGGAGCACCGGGGAGCTGTTTTTT. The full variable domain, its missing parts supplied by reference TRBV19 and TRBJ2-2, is DGGITQSPKYLFRKEGQNVTLSCEQNLNHDAMYWYRQDPGQGLRLIYYSQIVNDFQKGDIAEGYSVSREKKESFPLTVTSAQKNPTAFYLCASNHLAGSTGELFFGEGSRLTVL.

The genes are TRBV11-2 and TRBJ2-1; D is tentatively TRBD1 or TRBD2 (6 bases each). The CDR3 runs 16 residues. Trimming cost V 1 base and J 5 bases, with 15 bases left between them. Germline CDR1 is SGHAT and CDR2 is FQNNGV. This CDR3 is CASSLGGASPHNEQFF. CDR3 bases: TGTGCCAGCAGCTTAGGGGGGGCTAGCCCCCACAATGAGCAGTTCTTC. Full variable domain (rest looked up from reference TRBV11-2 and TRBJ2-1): EAGVAQSPRYKIIEKRQSVAFWCNPISGHATLYWYQQILGQGPKLLIQFQNNGVVDDSQLPKDRFSAERLKGVDSTLKIQPAKLEDSAVYLCASSLGGASPHNEQFFGPGTRLTVL.

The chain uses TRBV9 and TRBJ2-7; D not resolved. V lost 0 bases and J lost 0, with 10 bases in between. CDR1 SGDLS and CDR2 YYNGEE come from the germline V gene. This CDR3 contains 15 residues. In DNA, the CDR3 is TGTGCCAGCAGCGTAGAGTTTGAGAACTCCTACGAGCAGTACTTC. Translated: CASSVEFENSYEQYF. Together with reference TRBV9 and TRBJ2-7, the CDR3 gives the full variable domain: DSGVTQTPKHLITATGQRVTLRCSPRSGDLSVYWYQQSLDQGLQFLIQYYNGEERAKGNILERFSAQQFPDLHSELNLSSLELGDSALYFCASSVEFENSYEQYFGPGTRLTVT.

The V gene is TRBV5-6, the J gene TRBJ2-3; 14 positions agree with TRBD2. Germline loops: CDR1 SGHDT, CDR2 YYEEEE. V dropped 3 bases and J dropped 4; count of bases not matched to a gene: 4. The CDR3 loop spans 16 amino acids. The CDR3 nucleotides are TGTGCCAGCAGCTGGGGGACTAGCGGGAGCCCAGATACGCAGTATTTT. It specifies CASSWGTSGSPDTQYF.

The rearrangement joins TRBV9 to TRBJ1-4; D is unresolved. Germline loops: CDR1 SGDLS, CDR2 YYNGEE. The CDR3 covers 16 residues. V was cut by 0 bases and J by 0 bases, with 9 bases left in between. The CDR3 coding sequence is TGTGCCAGCAGCGTAGACCCGGGAGCAACTAATGAAAAACTGTTTTTT. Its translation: CASSVDPGATNEKLFF.

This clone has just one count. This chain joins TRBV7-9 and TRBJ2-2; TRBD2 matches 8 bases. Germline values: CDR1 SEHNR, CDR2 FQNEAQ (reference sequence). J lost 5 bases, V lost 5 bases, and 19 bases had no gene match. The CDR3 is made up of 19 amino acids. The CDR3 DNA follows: TGTGCCAGCAGCACTAAAAATAAAGCGGGAGCGGCAAAAACCGGGGAGCTGTTTTTT. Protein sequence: CASSTKNKAGAAKTGELFF. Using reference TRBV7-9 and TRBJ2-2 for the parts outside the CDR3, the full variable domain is DTGVSQNPRHKITKRGQNVTFRCDPISEHNRLYWYRQTLGQGPEFLTYFQNEAQLEKSRLLSDRFSAERPKGSFSTLEIQRTEQGDSAMYLCASSTKNKAGAAKTGELFFGEGSRLTVL.

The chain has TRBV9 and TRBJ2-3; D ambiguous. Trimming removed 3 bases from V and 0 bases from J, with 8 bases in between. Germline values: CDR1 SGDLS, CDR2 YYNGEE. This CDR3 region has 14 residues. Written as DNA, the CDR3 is TGTGCCAGCAGCGATTACACTAGCACAGATACGCAGTATTTT. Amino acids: CASSDYTSTDTQYF.

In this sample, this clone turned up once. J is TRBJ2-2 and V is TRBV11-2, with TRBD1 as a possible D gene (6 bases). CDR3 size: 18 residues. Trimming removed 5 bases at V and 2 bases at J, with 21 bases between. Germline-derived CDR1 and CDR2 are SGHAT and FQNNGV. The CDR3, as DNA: TGTGCCAGCAGCCCGAAATTAACGGACAGATTTAACACCGGGGAGCTGTTTTTT. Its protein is CASSPKLTDRFNTGELFF.

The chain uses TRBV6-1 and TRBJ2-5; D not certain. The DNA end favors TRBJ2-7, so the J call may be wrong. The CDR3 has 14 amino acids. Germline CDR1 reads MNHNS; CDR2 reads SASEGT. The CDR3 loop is CASSEGSTSYEQYF. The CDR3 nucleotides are TGTGCCAGCAGTGAAGGAAGCACCTCCTACGAGCAGTACTTC.

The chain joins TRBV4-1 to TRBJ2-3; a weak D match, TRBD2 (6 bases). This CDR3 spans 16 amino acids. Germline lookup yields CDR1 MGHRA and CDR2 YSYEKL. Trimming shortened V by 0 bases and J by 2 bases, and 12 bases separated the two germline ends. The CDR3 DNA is TGCGCCAGCAGCCAAGAAGGGGCGGGATACACAGATACGCAGTATTTT. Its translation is CASSQEGAGYTDTQYF.

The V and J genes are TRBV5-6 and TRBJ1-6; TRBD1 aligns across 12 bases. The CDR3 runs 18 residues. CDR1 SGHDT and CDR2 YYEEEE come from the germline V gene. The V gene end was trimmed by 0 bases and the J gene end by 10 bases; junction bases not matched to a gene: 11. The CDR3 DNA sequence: TGTGCCAGCAGCTTGGATCCATGGGACAGGGGGCTTGAGTCACCCCTCCACTTT. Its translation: CASSLDPWDRGLESPLHF.